What follows are 30 T cell receptor beta chains derived from one specimen sequenced in a study of blood T cell repertoires in COVID-19. Sequencing was performed with immunoSEQ multiplex PCR; in TCRdb, only in-frame clones are kept and a portion is missing. The table includes under 300,000 clones, around 90% detected once. The sequenced sample was peripheral blood. The receptors shown here come from a middle-aged woman who had recovered from COVID-19.

The rearrangement uses TRBV15 and TRBJ2-7; 7 bases match TRBD1. Germline loops: CDR1 LNHNV, CDR2 YYDKDF (reference sequence). This CDR3 region has 13 residues. Losses at the gene ends were 8 bases for V and 5 bases for J; bases not matched to a gene: 9. CDR3 in DNA: TGTGCCACCCGTTCAAGGGGGCTCGACGAGCAGTACTTC. Translated: CATRSRGLDEQYF.

J is TRBJ1-3 and V is TRBV11-1; no firm D call. CDR1 SGHAT and CDR2 FQDESV come from the germline V gene (reference sequence). The CDR3 runs to 15 residues. Between the trimmed V and J ends, which lost 5 bases and 4 bases, there was a span of 15 bases. Written as DNA, the CDR3 is TGTGCCAGCAGCCCACCGACAAACGCCGGAAACACCATATATTTT. Encoded protein: CASSPPTNAGNTIYF. Supplemented by reference TRBV11-1 and TRBJ1-3, the full variable domain reads EAEVAQSPRYKITEKSQAVAFWCDPISGHATLYWYRQILGQGPELLVQFQDESVVDDSQLPKDRFSAERLKGVDSTLKIQPAELGDSAMYLCASSPPTNAGNTIYFGEGSWLTVV.

V usage is TRBV10-3 and J usage is TRBJ2-7; weak D call: TRBD1 (5 bases). Germline V gives CDR1 ENHRY, CDR2 SYGVKD. This CDR3 has 17 residues. The ends were cut back, 0 bases at V and 2 bases at J, with 17 bases in the middle. CDR3 sequence (DNA): TGTGCCATCAGTGAGTCGGGGAAGGACGACAGAACCTACGAGCAGTACTTC. It encodes CAISESGKDDRTYEQYF.

V and J are TRBV5-1 and TRBJ1-6, with D unresolved. Germline lookup yields CDR1 SGHRS and CDR2 YFSETQ. The germline V and J ends were trimmed by 2 bases and 6 bases, with 9 bases remaining between them. The CDR3 is made up of 14 amino acids. The CDR3: CASSLEHLNSPLHF. CDR3 in DNA: TGCGCCAGCAGCTTAGAGCACCTTAATTCACCCCTCCACTTT.

The chain's CDR3 is CASSVVALADYNEQFF. The CDR3 DNA follows: TGTGCCAGCAGCGTAGTGGCTCTAGCGGACTACAATGAGCAGTTCTTC. The rearrangement links TRBV9 to TRBJ2-1; the match to TRBD2 covers 7 bases. The CDR3 covers 16 residues. The junction had 6 bases not matched to a gene; V was cut back by 0 bases and J by 3 bases. Germline V lookup: CDR1 SGDLS, CDR2 YYNGEE. Together with reference TRBV9 and TRBJ2-1, the CDR3 gives the full variable domain: DSGVTQTPKHLITATGQRVTLRCSPRSGDLSVYWYQQSLDQGLQFLIQYYNGEERAKGNILERFSAQQFPDLHSELNLSSLELGDSALYFCASSVVALADYNEQFFGPGTRLTVL.

The chain couples TRBV15 to TRBJ2-2; 11 bases align to TRBD2. The CDR3 sequence is 16 residues long. The V gene end was trimmed by 3 bases and the J gene end by 0 bases; junction bases not matched to a gene: 0. CDR1 LNHNV and CDR2 YYDKDF come from the germline V gene (reference sequence). CDR3 sequence: CATSRTSGANTGELFF. CDR3 coding DNA: TGTGCCACCAGCAGGACTAGCGGGGCGAACACCGGGGAGCTGTTTTTT.

This chain connects TRBV20-1 to TRBJ1-2, with D perhaps TRBD1 (5 bases). The CDR3 loop spans 11 amino acids. Germline V gene sequence: CDR1 DFQATT, CDR2 SNEGSKA (reference sequence). V dropped 6 bases and J dropped 5 bases, with 10 bases sitting between them. The chain's CDR3 is CSAAGGYGYTF. Written as DNA, the CDR3 is TGCAGTGCCGCCGGGGGGTATGGCTACACCTTC.

Here the CDR3 reads CASSRQAQETQYF. CDR3 DNA sequence: TGTGCCAGCTCCCGACAGGCTCAAGAGACCCAGTACTTC. The J gene is TRBJ2-5, the V gene TRBV11-3; D perhaps matches TRBD1 (6 bases). The V gene lost 8 bases and the J gene lost 2 bases, with 12 bases spanning the gap. CDR3 length: 13 amino acids. From germline, CDR1 is SGHNT and CDR2 YENEEA. The full variable domain, rest sourced from reference TRBV11-3 and TRBJ2-5, is EAGVVQSPRYKIIEKKQPVAFWCNPISGHNTLYWYLQNLGQGPELLIRYENEEAVDDSQLPKDRFSAERLKGVDSTLKIQPAELGDSAVYLCASSRQAQETQYFGPGTRLLVL.

The rearrangement joins TRBV24-1 to TRBJ2-5, with TRBD1 as a possible D gene (5 bases). V was pared by 5 bases and J by 5 bases, with 14 bases between. CDR3 size: 14 residues. Germline V CDR1 and CDR2: KGHDR, SFDVKD. The CDR3 loop is CATSALGLGETQYF. The DNA of the CDR3 is TGTGCCACCAGTGCCCTGGGGCTCGGGGAGACCCAGTACTTC.

The genes are TRBV7-2 and TRBJ2-5, with TRBD1 identical over 7 bases. The trim removed 0 bases at V and 13 bases at J, leaving 5 bases unmatched. The CDR3 contains 12 residues. CDR1 and CDR2 from the germline V gene are SGHTA and FQGNSA. The CDR3 DNA reads TGTGCCAGCAGCTTAGCAGGGACAGTTTGGTACTTC. It codes for CASSLAGTVWYF.

The chain links TRBV9 to TRBJ1-2; 8 bases are shared with TRBD1. The CDR3 loop spans 12 amino acids. J lost 7 bases, V lost 4 bases, and 3 bases had no gene match. The V gene's germline CDR1 is SGDLS and CDR2 YYNGEE. CDR3 sequence reads: CASSRTGFGYTF. The CDR3 DNA follows: TGTGCCAGCAGCAGGACAGGGTTTGGCTACACCTTC.

This chain uses TRBV7-9 with TRBJ1-6, with 7 bases identical to TRBD1. CDR3 length equals 14 residues. The germline CDR1 and CDR2 sequences are SEHNR and FQNEAQ (reference sequence). The J segment lost 7 bases and the V segment lost 5 bases, leaving 5 bases of the junction unmatched. The CDR3 region is CASSGRQGNSPLHF. Here the CDR3 DNA reads TGTGCCAGCAGCGGAAGACAGGGAAATTCACCCCTCCACTTT.

This clone was found once. The chain uses TRBV27 and TRBJ2-7; TRBD1 is a possible D gene (6 bases). Trimming removed 6 bases at V and 4 bases at J, with 7 bases between. The CDR3 spans 11 residues. Looked up from germline, CDR1 is MNHEY and CDR2 is SMNVEV (reference sequence). CDR3 nucleotide sequence: TGTGCCAGCAGCCAGGGGTACGAGCAGTACTTC. Protein product: CASSQGYEQYF.

In DNA, the CDR3 is TGTGCCAGCAGTTTCGCGGGGAACACTGAAGCTTTCTTT. It specifies CASSFAGNTEAFF. The chain recombines TRBV27 with TRBJ1-1; D gene unclear. Trimming shortened V by 3 bases and J by 1 base, and 6 bases separated the two germline ends. Germline lookup yields CDR1 MNHEY and CDR2 SMNVEV (reference sequence). The CDR3 sequence is 13 residues long.

This chain uses TRBV29-1 with TRBJ2-2; D remains ambiguous. This CDR3 contains 13 residues. Trimming left V 3 bases short and J 0 bases short, with 5 bases between. Germline V gene data show CDR1 as SQVTM and CDR2 as ANQGSEA. The CDR3 region is CSVDTTNTGELFF. The CDR3, as DNA: TGCAGCGTTGACACTACGAACACCGGGGAGCTGTTTTTT.

The chain uses TRBV5-6 and TRBJ2-1, with 7 nucleotides matching TRBD2. The CDR3 runs 15 residues. Per the germline V gene, CDR1 is SGHDT and CDR2 is YYEEEE. The junction had 16 bases not matched to a gene; V was cut back by 4 bases and J by 12 bases. The CDR3 nucleotides are TGTGCCAGCAGCCCCCGCCGCGGGAGTATGGGTGGGCAGTTCTTC. This translates into CASSPRRGSMGGQFF.

The V gene is TRBV7-4, the J gene TRBJ2-1; 10 bases map to TRBD2. V was pared by 2 bases and J by 3 bases, with 7 bases of the junction left unmatched. Germline-derived CDR1 and CDR2 are SGHVT and SQSDAQ. The CDR3 is made up of 17 amino acids. CDR3 sequence: CASSLFASGRDYNEQFF. The CDR3 DNA is TGTGCCAGCAGCTTATTCGCTAGCGGGAGAGACTACAATGAGCAGTTCTTC.

The rearrangement links TRBV5-1 to TRBJ2-3; 7 bases map to TRBD2. The CDR3 covers 14 residues. V trimming: 0 bases; J trimming: 3 bases; junction bases outside the gene matches: 1. Per germline, CDR1 SGHRS and CDR2 YFSETQ. CDR3 coding DNA: TGCGCCAGCAGCTTGGGGCGGGAGACAGATACGCAGTATTTT. This codes for CASSLGRETDTQYF.

This rearrangement joins TRBV12-3 or TRBV12-4 to TRBJ2-7, with a tentative D call TRBD2 (5 bases). Trimming removed 5 bases from V and 1 base from J, with 9 bases in between. CDR3 length: 13 residues. DNA for the CDR3: TGTGCCAGCAGTAGAGGGTCATCCTACGAGCAGTACTTC. Protein sequence: CASSRGSSYEQYF.

The chain uses TRBV2 and TRBJ1-5; a weak D match, TRBD1 (6 bases). V was trimmed by 6 bases and J by 6 bases, leaving 15 bases between them. Germline assignment: CDR1 SNHLY and CDR2 FYNNEI. There are 14 residues in the CDR3. CDR3 nucleotides: TGTGCCAGCAGGGACAAGGGGGGGGTTCAGCCCCAGCATTTT. It yields the protein CASRDKGGVQPQHF. The full variable domain, in which reference TRBV2 and TRBJ1-5 provide the parts outside the CDR3, is EPEVTQTPSHQVTQMGQEVILRCVPISNHLYFYWYRQILGQKVEFLVSFYNNEISEKSEIFDDQFSVERPDGSNFTLKIRSTKLEDSAMYFCASRDKGGVQPQHFGDGTRLSIL.

This clone was counted between two and nine times. The J gene is TRBJ2-7, the V gene TRBV7-2; the match to TRBD1 covers 9 bases. Germline CDR1 SGHTA, CDR2 FQGNSA. The CDR3 has 14 amino acids. The J segment lost 6 bases and the V segment lost 5 bases, leaving 8 bases of the junction unmatched. CDR3 nucleotide sequence: TGTGCCAGCAGCGTGGGACAGGGAGTAACCGAGCAGTACGTC. The encoded protein is CASSVGQGVTEQYV.

The CDR3 coding sequence is TGTGCCAGCAGCGCACCTAGCGGGAGGTCCGGGGTCGGGGAGCTGTTTTTT. This gives the protein CASSAPSGRSGVGELFF. V gene TRBV5-4 combines with J gene TRBJ2-2; 11 bases line up with TRBD2. In germline, CDR1 is SGHNT, CDR2 YYREEE (reference sequence). CDR3 length: 17 amino acids. Germline trimming cut 4 bases from V and 7 bases from J; bases unmatched to any gene: 12. Combining the CDR3 with reference TRBV5-4 and TRBJ2-2 gives the whole variable domain ETGVTQSPTHLIKTRGQQVTLRCSSQSGHNTVSWYQQALGQGPQFIFQYYREEENGRGNFPPRFSGLQFPNYSSELNVNALELDDSALYLCASSAPSGRSGVGELFFGEGSRLTVL.

Concerning this clone itself: This sample includes further DNA sequences coding for the same CDR3. The J gene is TRBJ2-3, the V gene TRBV28, with D possibly being TRBD1 (7 bases). V gave up 6 bases and J gave up 3 bases, with 13 bases separating them. This CDR3 is built from 14 residues. Germline CDR1 MDHEN, CDR2 SYDVKM. The CDR3 reads CASSPAGGTDTQYF. The CDR3 DNA sequence: TGTGCCAGCAGCCCCGCAGGGGGGACAGATACGCAGTATTTT.

The chain uses TRBV7-9 and TRBJ2-2, with D possibly TRBD1 on 6 matching bases. The CDR3 is 15 amino acids. CDR1 is SEHNR, CDR2 FQNEAQ, per germline (reference sequence). V was pared by 5 bases and J by 3 bases, with 13 bases between. This CDR3 reads CASSPTAGDTGELFF. DNA for the CDR3: TGTGCCAGCAGCCCGACCGCAGGGGACACCGGGGAGCTGTTTTTT.

This clone showed up just once. J is TRBJ1-1 and V is TRBV2; D remains ambiguous. Trimming took 6 bases from V and 0 from J, leaving 8 bases between them. This CDR3 is 13 amino acids long. Germline V CDR1 and CDR2: SNHLY, FYNNEI. The CDR3 DNA reads as TGTGCCAGCAGGGAGGAAATGAACACTGAAGCTTTCTTT. Amino acids: CASREEMNTEAFF.

The J gene is TRBJ1-5, the V gene TRBV6-5; D perhaps matches TRBD1 (5 bases). CDR1 and CDR2 from the germline V gene are MNHEY and SVGAGI. The CDR3 sequence is 14 residues long. Trimming took 6 bases from V and 3 from J, leaving 12 bases between them. For the CDR3, the DNA is TGTGCCAGCAGCCTCAGACAGTACAATCAGCCCCAGCATTTT. Translating it yields CASSLRQYNQPQHF.

A few counts support this clone. The chain has TRBV5-6 and TRBJ1-1, with 7 bases that match TRBD1. V lost 4 bases, J lost 5 bases, and 8 bases stayed unmatched. Germline assignment: CDR1 SGHDT and CDR2 YYEEEE. The CDR3 sequence is 14 residues long. CDR3 region: CASSPWDRRTEAFF. The CDR3 nucleotides are TGTGCCAGCAGCCCCTGGGACAGAAGGACTGAAGCTTTCTTT.

The J gene is TRBJ1-1, the V gene TRBV7-6, with a tentative D call TRBD1 (5 bases). V lost 0 bases and J 3 bases, leaving 17 bases between the germline ends. In germline, CDR1 is SGHVS, CDR2 FNYEAQ. The CDR3 is made up of 17 amino acids. The CDR3 here is CASSLALGGVVDTEAFF. CDR3 nucleotide sequence: TGTGCCAGCAGCTTAGCGCTCGGGGGGGTGGTGGACACTGAAGCTTTCTTT.

The chain links TRBV10-3 to TRBJ1-6, with D maybe TRBD1 (6 bases). V was pared by 7 bases and J by 7 bases, with 8 bases between. Germline-derived CDR1 and CDR2 are ENHRY and SYGVKD. CDR3 length equals 12 residues. CDR3 residues: CAIKGGNSPLHF. For the CDR3, the DNA is TGTGCCATCAAGGGGGGGAATTCACCCCTCCACTTT.

The rearrangement links TRBV6-1 to TRBJ2-1; TRBD2 agrees at 12 bases. Germline V CDR1 and CDR2: MNHNS, SASEGT. The CDR3 is 16 amino acids. V was pared by 3 bases and J by 7 bases, with 7 bases of the junction left unmatched. CDR3 sequence (DNA): TGTGCCAGCAGTGACCGGACTAGCGGGACCTTTAATGAGCAGTTCTTC. This codes for CASSDRTSGTFNEQFF.